This is a list of T cell receptor beta chains from one sample in a study of cytomegalovirus exposure and HLA in healthy donors. Assay: immunoSEQ multiplex PCR; the TCRdb copy retains only in-frame clones and omits some. Here the sample table reports 35,000 to 45,000 clones. Material for sequencing was PBMCs. The source of these receptors is a man aged 40-55 years in good health and CMV-seropositive. Each CDR3 is given with its conserved first and last residue. A D gene is named only where the DNA matches it firmly.

>TRBV5-1|TRBJ1-4|TRBD1
CASSSNPPATGDEKLFF
TGCGCCAGCAGCTCCAACCCCCCCGCGACAGGGGATGAAAAACTGTTTTTT
>TRBV6-5|TRBJ1-4|.
CASWTLKSEKLFF
TGTGCCAGCTGGACATTGAAAAGCGAAAAACTGTTTTTT
>TRBV30|TRBJ1-2|.
CAWSRGLGGYTF
TGTGCCTGGAGTAGGGGGTTAGGAGGCTACACCTTC
>TRBV18|TRBJ2-1|.
CASSPRAGDANEQFF
TGTGCCAGCTCACCCCGGGCAGGGGACGCCAATGAGCAGTTCTTC
>TRBV11-1|TRBJ2-3|.
CASSSGFGTWGTDTQYF
TGTGCCAGCAGCTCGGGGTTCGGAACCTGGGGAACAGATACGCAGTATTTT
>TRBV2|TRBJ2-1|TRBD2
CASSETRGLAGPRGEQFF
TGTGCCAGCAGTGAAACGAGGGGACTAGCGGGACCCAGGGGTGAGCAGTTCTTC
>TRBV12-5|TRBJ1-3|TRBD1
CASGLDRGGNTIYF
TGTGCTAGTGGGTTAGACAGGGGTGGAAACACCATATATTTT
>TRBV19|TRBJ2-7|.
CASSMEPPYEQYF
TGTGCCAGTAGTATGGAGCCCCCCTACGAGCAGTACTTC
>TRBV27|TRBJ2-7|TRBD2
CASSPGLAYEQYF
TGTGCCAGCAGTCCGGGACTAGCCTACGAGCAGTACTTC
>TRBV12-5|TRBJ1-4|.
CASGLGVSEKLFF
TGTGCTAGTGGTTTAGGGGTTTCTGAAAAACTGTTTTTT
>TRBV1|TRBJ1-3|.
CTSGRDRISGNTIYF
TGCACCAGCGGACGGGACAGAATCTCTGGAAACACCATATATTTT
>TRBV10-3|TRBJ1-2|.
CAISYRDNDGYTF
TGTGCCATCAGTTACCGGGACAATGATGGCTACACCTTC
>TRBV10-3|TRBJ2-6|.
CAIRVVGANVLTF
TGTGCCATCAGAGTAGTTGGGGCCAACGTCCTGACTTTC
>TRBV11-2|TRBJ2-5|TRBD2
CASSSRTSGSGETQYF
TGTGCCAGCAGCTCCCGGACTAGCGGGAGTGGTGAGACCCAGTACTTC
>TRBV19|TRBJ2-3|.
CASSIPNRVDTQYF
TGTGCCAGTAGTATCCCGAACAGGGTAGATACGCAGTATTTT
>TRBV6-5|TRBJ2-5|TRBD1
CASRSQGAHQETQYF
TGTGCCAGCAGATCCCAGGGGGCGCATCAAGAGACCCAGTACTTC
>TRBV27|TRBJ1-5|TRBD1
CASSTRTGGDQPQHF
TGTGCCAGCAGTACACGGACAGGGGGCGATCAGCCCCAGCATTTT
>TRBV15|TRBJ2-3|TRBD1
CATSRGTGSLGDTQYF
TGTGCCACCAGCAGAGGGACAGGGTCTTTAGGAGATACGCAGTATTTT
>TRBV11-2|TRBJ2-6|.
CASSSLGGTGANVLTF
TGTGCCAGCAGCTCCCTGGGGGGAACTGGGGCCAACGTCCTGACTTTC
>TRBV9|TRBJ2-7|TRBD2
CASSGRTSGPYEQYF
TGTGCCAGCAGCGGACGGACTAGCGGGCCCTACGAGCAGTACTTC
>TRBV7-2|TRBJ2-7|.
CASSRSGGAYEQYF
TGTGCCAGCAGCCGGTCGGGCGGGGCCTACGAGCAGTACTTC
>TRBV19|TRBJ2-7|.
CASSIGWTDSYEQYF
TGTGCCAGTAGTATTGGTTGGACAGACAGCTACGAGCAGTACTTC
>TRBV11-2|TRBJ2-7|TRBD2
CASSAVRGGWHEQYF
TGTGCCAGCAGCGCCGTACGGGGGGGGTGGCACGAGCAGTACTTC
>TRBV7-2|TRBJ2-3|.
CASSPQVPDTQYF
TGTGCCAGCAGTCCGCAGGTTCCAGATACGCAGTATTTT
>TRBV11-2|TRBJ1-4|.
CASSLGPAAGEKLFF
TGTGCCAGCAGCTTGGGCCCCGCTGCGGGGGAAAAACTGTTTTTT
>TRBV7-9|TRBJ2-7|.
CASSLAQSYEQYF
TGTGCCAGCAGCTTAGCACAGTCCTACGAGCAGTACTTC
>TRBV14|TRBJ2-1|.
CASSQDPGYNEQFF
TGTGCCAGCAGCCAAGATCCAGGGTACAATGAGCAGTTCTTC
>TRBV6-5|TRBJ1-2|.
CASSTRDGANYGYTF
TGTGCCAGCAGTACACGAGACGGAGCTAACTATGGCTACACCTTC
>TRBV6-1|TRBJ1-1|TRBD1
CASSLPGGRTEAFF
TGTGCCAGCAGTCTACCAGGGGGAAGGACTGAAGCTTTCTTT
>TRBV28|TRBJ2-7|TRBD2
CASRDTSGSYEQYF
TGTGCCAGCAGGGATACTAGCGGGAGTTACGAGCAGTACTTC
>TRBV6-1|TRBJ2-3|TRBD2
CASSEISGSTDTQYF
TGTGCCAGCAGTGAAATTAGCGGGAGCACAGATACGCAGTATTTT
>TRBV11-2|TRBJ2-7|.
CASSLVQYAYEQYF
TGTGCCAGCAGCTTAGTGCAGTATGCCTACGAGCAGTACTTC
>TRBV10-3|TRBJ2-7|TRBD1
CAISDLGGQGGNEQYF
TGTGCCATCAGTGACCTGGGGGGACAGGGTGGCAACGAGCAGTACTTC
>TRBV6-5|TRBJ2-7|TRBD1
CASASRGRVDEQYF
TGTGCCAGCGCCTCCAGGGGGCGCGTCGACGAGCAGTACTTC
>TRBV4-1|TRBJ2-5|TRBD2
CASSQLAGVGAQETQYF
TGCGCCAGCAGCCAACTAGCGGGAGTCGGAGCCCAAGAGACCCAGTACTTC
>TRBV6-5|TRBJ2-7|.
CASSPDSWSYEQYF
TGTGCCAGCAGCCCGGACTCTTGGTCCTACGAGCAGTACTTC
>TRBV7-9|TRBJ2-3|.
CASSAQEAITDTQYF
TGTGCCAGCAGCGCGCAGGAAGCTATCACAGATACGCAGTATTTT
>TRBV7-2|TRBJ1-1|TRBD1
CASSLAGQRNTEAFF
TGTGCCAGCAGCTTAGCGGGACAGAGGAACACTGAAGCTTTCTTT
>TRBV5-5|TRBJ1-5|.
CASRREGGSNQPQHF
TGTGCCAGCAGGCGTGAGGGAGGGTCTAATCAGCCCCAGCATTTT
>TRBV5-1|TRBJ2-7|.
CASTKGDSYEQYF
TGCGCCAGCACCAAAGGGGATTCCTACGAGCAGTACTTC
>TRBV7-9|TRBJ1-6|.
CASSLNLQGSSPLHF
TGTGCCAGCAGCTTAAATCTACAGGGTAGTTCACCCCTCCACTTT
>TRBV9|TRBJ1-1|TRBD1
CASSGFMGQGGTEAFF
TGTGCCAGCAGCGGATTTATGGGACAGGGGGGGACTGAAGCTTTCTTT
>TRBV30|TRBJ2-7|TRBD2
CAWTAGGPEQYF
TGTGCCTGGACGGCGGGGGGGCCCGAGCAGTACTTC